This T cell receptor (beta chain) was observed in a study of blood T cell repertoires in COVID-19. Study background: The cDNA or gDNA used as material had been derived from T cells, B-cell-depleted T cells, or PBMCs.

Participants had their cohort set by participant-reported clinical history. The data were produced by immunoSEQ multiplex PCR, yet TCRdb's version contains in-frame clones alone and is incomplete. In the table there are about 440,000 clones, 90% of which are singletons. The TCR sequence derives from a man aged 18 to 35 who had recovered from COVID-19. The material sequenced was PBMCs or T cells enriched from blood (not recorded which).

CDR3 residues: CASRAGNTIYF. The CDR3 region has the DNA TGTGCCAGCAGGGCAGGAAACACCATATATTTT. J is TRBJ1-3 and V is TRBV2; D ambiguous. V lost 6 bases and J 4 bases, leaving 4 bases between the germline ends. Germline-derived CDR1 and CDR2 are SNHLY and FYNNEI. This CDR3 contains 11 residues.